The following is a T cell receptor (beta chain) sequence with its context. The sample is drawn from a study of cytotoxic CD8 clonotypes in ibrutinib-treated CLL. CDR1 and CDR2 (germline): MDHEN, SYDVKM. This CDR3 is built from 15 residues. V lost 2 bases to trimming and J lost 8 bases, with 18 bases between them. Assay: immunoSEQ multiplex PCR; the TCRdb copy retains only in-frame clones and omits some. The sample holds over 120,000 clones, about four fifths seen once. This chain connects TRBV28 to TRBJ1-2; a weak D match, TRBD1 (6 bases). Sequences were derived from PBMCs, sampled after 12 months of ibrutinib treatment. The TCR comes from a human donor with chronic lymphocytic leukemia. DNA for the CDR3: TGTGCCAGCAGTTTAGCAAATAAAGGGGGTAAAGGCTACACCTTC. The encoded protein is CASSLANKGGKGYTF.